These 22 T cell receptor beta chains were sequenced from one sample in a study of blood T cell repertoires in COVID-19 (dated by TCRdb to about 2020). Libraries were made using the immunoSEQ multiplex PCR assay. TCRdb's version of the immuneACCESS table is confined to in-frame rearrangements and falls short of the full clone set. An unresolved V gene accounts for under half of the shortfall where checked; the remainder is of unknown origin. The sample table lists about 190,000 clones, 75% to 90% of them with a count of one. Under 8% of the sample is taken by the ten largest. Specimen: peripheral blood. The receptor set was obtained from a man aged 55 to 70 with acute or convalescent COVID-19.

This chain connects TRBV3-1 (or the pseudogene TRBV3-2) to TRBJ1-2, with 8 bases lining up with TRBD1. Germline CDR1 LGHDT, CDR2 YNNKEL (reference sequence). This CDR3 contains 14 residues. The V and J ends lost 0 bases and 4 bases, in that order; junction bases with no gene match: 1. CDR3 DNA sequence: TGTGCCAGCAGCCAAGATGACAGGGGCTATGGCTACACCTTC. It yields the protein CASSQDDRGYGYTF.

The CDR3 loop reads CASSEGRGGNSYEQYF. The CDR3 DNA reads as TGCGCCAGCAGTGAGGGCAGGGGTGGGAACTCCTACGAGCAGTACTTC. The gene calls are TRBV10-1 and TRBJ2-7; tentatively, D is TRBD1 (6 bases). The V end lost 2 bases, the J end lost 0 bases, and 14 bases lay between the germline ends. The CDR3 loop spans 16 amino acids. Germline CDR1 and CDR2: WNHNN and SYGVQD (reference sequence).

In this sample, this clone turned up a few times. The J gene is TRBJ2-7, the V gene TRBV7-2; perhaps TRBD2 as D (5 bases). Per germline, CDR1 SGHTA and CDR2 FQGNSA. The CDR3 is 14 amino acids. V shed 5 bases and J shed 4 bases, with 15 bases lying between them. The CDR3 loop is CASSGSGINYEQYF. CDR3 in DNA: TGTGCCAGCAGCGGGTCGGGGATTAATTACGAGCAGTACTTC.

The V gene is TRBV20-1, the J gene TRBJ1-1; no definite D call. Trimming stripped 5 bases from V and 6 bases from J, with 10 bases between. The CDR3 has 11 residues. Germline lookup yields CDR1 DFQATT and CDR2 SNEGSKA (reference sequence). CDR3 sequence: CSALRRPEAFF. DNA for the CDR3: TGCAGTGCTCTGAGGAGGCCTGAAGCTTTCTTT.

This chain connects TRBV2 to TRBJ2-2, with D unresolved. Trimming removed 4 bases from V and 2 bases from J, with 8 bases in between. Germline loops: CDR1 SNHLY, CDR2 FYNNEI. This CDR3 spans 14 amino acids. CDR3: CASSAGRNTGELFF. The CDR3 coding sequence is TGTGCCAGCAGTGCTGGCAGAAACACCGGGGAGCTGTTTTTT.

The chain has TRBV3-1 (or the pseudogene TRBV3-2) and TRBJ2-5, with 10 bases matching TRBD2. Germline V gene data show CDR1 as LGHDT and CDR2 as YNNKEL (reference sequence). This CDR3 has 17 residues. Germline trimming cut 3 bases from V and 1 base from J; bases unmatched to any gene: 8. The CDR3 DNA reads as TGTGCCAGCAGCCAGATAAGCGGGAGGGCAGCCCAAGAGACCCAGTACTTC. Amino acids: CASSQISGRAAQETQYF.

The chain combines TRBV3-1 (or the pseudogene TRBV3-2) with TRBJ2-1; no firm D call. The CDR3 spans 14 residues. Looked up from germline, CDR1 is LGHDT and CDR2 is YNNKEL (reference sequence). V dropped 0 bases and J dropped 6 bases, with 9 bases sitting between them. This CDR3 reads CASSQDIQINEQFF. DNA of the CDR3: TGTGCCAGCAGCCAAGATATACAGATCAATGAGCAGTTCTTC.

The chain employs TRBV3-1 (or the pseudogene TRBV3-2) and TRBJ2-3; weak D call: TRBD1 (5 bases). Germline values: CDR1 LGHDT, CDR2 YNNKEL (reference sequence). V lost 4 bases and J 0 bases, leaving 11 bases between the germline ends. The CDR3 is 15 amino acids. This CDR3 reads CASSRADISTDTQYF. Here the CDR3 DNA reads TGTGCCAGCAGCCGGGCGGACATTAGCACAGATACGCAGTATTTT.

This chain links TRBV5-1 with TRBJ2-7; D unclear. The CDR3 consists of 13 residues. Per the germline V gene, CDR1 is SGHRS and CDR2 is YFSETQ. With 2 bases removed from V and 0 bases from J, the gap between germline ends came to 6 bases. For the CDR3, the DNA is TGCGCCAGCAGCTTTTTGGCCTCCTACGAGCAGTACTTC. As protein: CASSFLASYEQYF.

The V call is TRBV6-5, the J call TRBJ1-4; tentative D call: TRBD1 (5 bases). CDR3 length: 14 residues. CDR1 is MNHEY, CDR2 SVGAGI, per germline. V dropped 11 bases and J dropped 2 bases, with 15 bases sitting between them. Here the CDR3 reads CASKRGSTNEKLFF. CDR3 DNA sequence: TGTGCCTCCAAAAGGGGTTCGACTAATGAAAAACTGTTTTTT.

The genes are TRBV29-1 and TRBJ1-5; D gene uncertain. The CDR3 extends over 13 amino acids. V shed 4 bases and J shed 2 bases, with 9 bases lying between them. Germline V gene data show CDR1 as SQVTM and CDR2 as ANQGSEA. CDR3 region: CSVANRGNQPQHF. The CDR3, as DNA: TGCAGCGTTGCTAATCGGGGCAATCAGCCCCAGCATTTT.

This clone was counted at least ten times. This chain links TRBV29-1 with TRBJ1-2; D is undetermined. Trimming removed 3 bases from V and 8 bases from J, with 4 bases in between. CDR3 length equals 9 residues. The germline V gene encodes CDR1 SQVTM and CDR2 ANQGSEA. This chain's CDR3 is CSVDEGYTF. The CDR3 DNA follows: TGCAGCGTTGATGAGGGCTACACCTTC.

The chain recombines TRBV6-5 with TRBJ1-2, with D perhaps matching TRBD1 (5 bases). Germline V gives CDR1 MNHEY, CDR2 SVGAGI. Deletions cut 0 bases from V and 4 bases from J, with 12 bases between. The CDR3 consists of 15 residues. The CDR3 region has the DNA TGTGCCAGCAGTTACTCATCAGGGTTGGGCTATGGCTACACCTTC. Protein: CASSYSSGLGYGYTF.

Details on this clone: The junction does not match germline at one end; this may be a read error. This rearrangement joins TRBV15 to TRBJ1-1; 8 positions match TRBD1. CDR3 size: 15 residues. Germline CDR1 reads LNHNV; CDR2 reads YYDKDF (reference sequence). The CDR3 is CATSRDRGTYTEAFF. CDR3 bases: TGTGCCACCAGCCGAGACAGGGGAACGTACACTGAAGCTTTCTTT. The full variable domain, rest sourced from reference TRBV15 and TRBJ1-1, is DAMVIQNPRYQVTQFGKPVTLSCSQTLNHNVMYWYQQKSSQAPKLLFHYYDKDFNNEADTPDNFQSRRPNTSFCFLDIRSPGLGDTAMYLCATSRDRGTYTEAFFGQGTRLTVV.

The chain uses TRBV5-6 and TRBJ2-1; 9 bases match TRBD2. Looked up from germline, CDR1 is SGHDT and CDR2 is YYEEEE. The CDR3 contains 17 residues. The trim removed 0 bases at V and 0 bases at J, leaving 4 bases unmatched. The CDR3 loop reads CASSLVLAGVSYNEQFF. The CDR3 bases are TGTGCCAGCAGCTTGGTTTTAGCGGGGGTCTCCTACAATGAGCAGTTCTTC.

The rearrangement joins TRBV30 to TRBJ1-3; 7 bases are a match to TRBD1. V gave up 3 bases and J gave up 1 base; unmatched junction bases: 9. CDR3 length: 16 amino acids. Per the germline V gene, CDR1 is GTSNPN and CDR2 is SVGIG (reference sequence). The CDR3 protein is CAWRPAPGGSGNTIYF. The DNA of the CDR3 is TGTGCCTGGAGGCCCGCCCCAGGGGGTTCTGGAAACACCATATATTTT.

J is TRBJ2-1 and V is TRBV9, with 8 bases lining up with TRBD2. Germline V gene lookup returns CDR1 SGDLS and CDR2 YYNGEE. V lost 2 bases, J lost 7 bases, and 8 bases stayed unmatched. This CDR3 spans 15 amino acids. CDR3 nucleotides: TGTGCCAGCAGCGTGACCGGGACTAGAGGTAATGAGCAGTTCTTC. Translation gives CASSVTGTRGNEQFF.

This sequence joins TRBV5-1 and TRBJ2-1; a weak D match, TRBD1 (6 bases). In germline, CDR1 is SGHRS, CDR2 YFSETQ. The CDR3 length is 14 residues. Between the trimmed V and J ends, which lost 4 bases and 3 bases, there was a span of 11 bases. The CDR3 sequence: CASSQQGVYNEQFF. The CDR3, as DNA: TGCGCCAGCAGCCAACAGGGAGTCTACAATGAGCAGTTCTTC.

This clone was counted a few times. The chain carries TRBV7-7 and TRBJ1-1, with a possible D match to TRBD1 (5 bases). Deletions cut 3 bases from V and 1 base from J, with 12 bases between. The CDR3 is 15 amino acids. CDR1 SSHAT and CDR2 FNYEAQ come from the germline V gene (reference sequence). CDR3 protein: CASSLQGKANTEAFF. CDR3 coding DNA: TGTGCCAGCAGCTTGCAGGGTAAGGCGAACACTGAAGCTTTCTTT. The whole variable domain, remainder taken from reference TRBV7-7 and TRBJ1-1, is GAGVSQSPRYKVTKRGQDVTLRCDPISSHATLYWYQQALGQGPEFLTYFNYEAQPDKSGLPSDRFSAERPEGSISTLTIQRTEQRDSAMYRCASSLQGKANTEAFFGQGTRLTVV.

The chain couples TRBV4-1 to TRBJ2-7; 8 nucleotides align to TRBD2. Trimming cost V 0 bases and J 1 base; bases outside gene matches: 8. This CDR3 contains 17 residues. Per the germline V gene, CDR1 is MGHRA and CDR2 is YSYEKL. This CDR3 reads CASSQDASGSISYEQYF. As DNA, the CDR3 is TGCGCCAGCAGCCAAGATGCCAGCGGGAGTATTTCCTACGAGCAGTACTTC.

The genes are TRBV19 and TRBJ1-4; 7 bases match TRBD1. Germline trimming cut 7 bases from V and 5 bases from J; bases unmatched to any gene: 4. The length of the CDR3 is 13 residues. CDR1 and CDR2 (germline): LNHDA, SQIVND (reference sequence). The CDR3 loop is CASMEGANEKLFF. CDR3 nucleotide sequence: TGTGCCAGTATGGAGGGGGCCAATGAAAAACTGTTTTTT.

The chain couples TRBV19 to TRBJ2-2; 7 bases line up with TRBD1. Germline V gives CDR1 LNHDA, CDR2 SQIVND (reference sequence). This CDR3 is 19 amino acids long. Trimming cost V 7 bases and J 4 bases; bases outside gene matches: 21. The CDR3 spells CASIGLGKGASSITGELFF. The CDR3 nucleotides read TGTGCCAGTATTGGGTTGGGAAAGGGGGCATCTTCCATCACCGGGGAGCTGTTTTTT.